This T cell receptor beta chain came from a study of T cells in Graves' hyperthyroidism and ophthalmopathy. For the study at large: Prior to any treatment, at the point of initial diagnosis, peripheral blood was collected.

Patients were excluded because of uncontrolled infection, other autoimmune disease, pregnancy or lactation. This clonotype was observed a few times. What it binds is unknown. Between the trimmed V and J ends, which lost 4 bases and 5 bases, there was a span of 14 bases. Germline CDR1 reads SQVTM; CDR2 reads ANQGSEA. The CDR3 loop spans 13 amino acids. Template material for amplifying TCR beta CDR3 regions consisted of RNA transcripts. HTBI primers were used for first-round RT-PCR of the TCR CDR3. Each CDR3 protein is one row after TCRdb ran MiXCR on the multiplex PCR reads. This repertoire shows a few hundred thousand distinct CDR3 sequences, around 15% found once; its top ten account for about 21%. Notes on the study in general: Most thyroid clonotypes that were expanded above 0.001 also turned up in blood.

Source material: blood. This chain links TRBV29-1 with TRBJ2-5; tentatively, D is TRBD2 (6 bases). The receptor was derived from a woman aged 55 to 70 with Graves' ophthalmopathy. The CDR3 region is CSVVASVWETQYF. DNA for the CDR3: TGCAGCGTTGTCGCTAGCGTTTGGGAGACCCAGTACTTC.